These 15 T cell receptor beta chains share one sample of origin, sequenced in a study of OX40 agonist ivuxolimab in advanced cancers. Libraries came from the immunoSEQ multiplex PCR assay. Held by TCRdb, this immuneACCESS table contains in-frame sequences only and omits some clones. Under half of the omission traces to an unresolved V gene where checked; the cause of the rest is unknown. This sample lists approximately 90,000 clones; 87% were detected once. About 1.3% of the sample is in the top ten clones. This specimen was CD4+ or CD8+ T cells sorted from blood, taken in a trial of the OX40 agonist ivuxolimab. The source of these receptors is an adult with an advanced solid tumor such as melanoma, head and neck, liver or kidney cancer.

This clone was counted once. The V and J genes are TRBV28 and TRBJ1-4, with no clear D. This CDR3 region has 12 residues. The germline V and J ends were trimmed by 8 bases and 8 bases, with 12 bases remaining between them. Germline CDR1 and CDR2: MDHEN and SYDVKM. The CDR3 sequence is CASGRIREKLFF. The CDR3 DNA sequence: TGTGCCAGCGGCCGGATTAGGGAAAAACTGTTTTTT.

This clone was detected a few times. V gene TRBV11-3 combines with J gene TRBJ2-7, with D perhaps given as TRBD1 or TRBD2 (5 bases each). CDR1 and CDR2 from the germline V gene are SGHNT and YENEEA. The V gene lost 4 bases and the J gene lost 5 bases, with 15 bases spanning the gap. The CDR3 length is 14 residues. The CDR3 region is CASSSVGARDEQYF. CDR3 DNA: TGTGCCAGCAGCTCTGTCGGGGCCCGGGACGAGCAGTACTTC.

The rearrangement joins TRBV2 to TRBJ2-7; D is perhaps TRBD2 (5 bases). CDR3 length: 14 residues. Germline values: CDR1 SNHLY, CDR2 FYNNEI. V was trimmed by 5 bases and J by 6 bases, leaving 17 bases between them. CDR3 in DNA: TGTGCCAGCAGTCGGGTGAGGGCCCTGGGCGAGCAGTACTTC. This encodes CASSRVRALGEQYF. The full variable domain, completed using reference TRBV2 and TRBJ2-7, is EPEVTQTPSHQVTQMGQEVILRCVPISNHLYFYWYRQILGQKVEFLVSFYNNEISEKSEIFDDQFSVERPDGSNFTLKIRSTKLEDSAMYFCASSRVRALGEQYFGPGTRLTVT.

The chain combines TRBV27 with TRBJ1-6; D is ambiguous. The CDR3 is 13 residues long. CDR1 is MNHEY and CDR2 is SMNVEV in the germline V gene (reference sequence). Trimming took 8 bases from V and 4 from J, leaving 9 bases between them. CDR3 in amino acids: CASFPGYNSPLHF. Here the CDR3 DNA reads TGTGCCAGCTTCCCGGGATATAATTCACCCCTCCACTTT.

The chain combines TRBV7-9 with TRBJ1-6; TRBD1 agrees at 8 bases. Losses at the gene ends were 4 bases for V and 8 bases for J; bases not matched to a gene: 7. The germline V gene has CDR1 SEHNR and CDR2 FQNEAQ (reference sequence). This CDR3 spans 15 amino acids. CDR3 amino acids: CASSSTGGIDSPLHF. CDR3 sequence (DNA): TGTGCCAGCAGCTCTACAGGGGGAATCGATTCACCCCTCCACTTT.

The rearrangement joins TRBV6-1 to TRBJ1-5, with unresolved D. The germline CDR1 and CDR2 sequences are MNHNS and SASEGT. With 7 bases removed from V and 7 bases from J, the gap between germline ends came to 14 bases. This CDR3 region has 13 residues. CDR3 amino acids: CASILGKGQPQHF. The CDR3 nucleotides read TGTGCCAGCATACTAGGGAAAGGGCAGCCCCAGCATTTT.

In nucleotides, the CDR3 is TGTGCCAGCAGAAGACTCCAAACCAGCGAGACCCAGTACTTC. This gives the protein CASRRLQTSETQYF. The chain joins TRBV6-5 to TRBJ2-5; D is unresolved. The CDR3 consists of 14 residues. The germline V gene has CDR1 MNHEY and CDR2 SVGAGI. Trimming took 6 bases from V and 5 from J, leaving 16 bases between them.

The chain couples TRBV11-2 to TRBJ2-1; D may be TRBD1 (6 bases). The V gene lost 2 bases and the J gene lost 8 bases, with 13 bases spanning the gap. The CDR3 extends over 14 amino acids. Germline CDR1 and CDR2: SGHAT and FQNNGV. In DNA, the CDR3 is TGTGCCAGCAGCTTATCTCTAGCAGGGGATGAGCAGTTCTTC. Amino acids: CASSLSLAGDEQFF.

This sequence joins TRBV5-5 and TRBJ2-7; 7 bases fit TRBD1. The germline CDR1 and CDR2 sequences are SGHKS and YYEKEE (reference sequence). J gave up 4 bases and V 2 bases, and 9 bases lay outside the gene matches. CDR3 length equals 15 residues. As DNA, the CDR3 is TGTGCCAGCAGCTTACAGCCGGGACAGACGTACGAGCAGTACTTC. It is translated as CASSLQPGQTYEQYF.

The V call is TRBV7-2, the J call TRBJ2-2; 9 bases map to TRBD1. The CDR3 runs to 15 residues. CDR1 is SGHTA and CDR2 is FQGNSA in the germline V gene. Trimming took 3 bases from V and 4 from J; bases not matched to a gene: 3. This chain's CDR3 is CASSLMTGGTGELFF. DNA of the CDR3: TGTGCCAGCAGCTTGATGACAGGGGGCACCGGGGAGCTGTTTTTT.

The chain links TRBV28 to TRBJ2-5; the D is unclear. The CDR3 is made up of 13 amino acids. Germline V gene lookup returns CDR1 MDHEN and CDR2 SYDVKM. V was shortened by 10 bases and J by 2 bases, with 14 bases between the two germline ends. CDR3 in amino acids: CATGYGDQETQYF. The CDR3, as DNA: TGTGCCACCGGGTACGGAGATCAAGAGACCCAGTACTTC.

The CDR3 is CASSPLFTANTGELFF. In nucleotides, the CDR3 is TGTGCCAGCTCACCACTATTTACGGCAAACACCGGGGAGCTGTTTTTT. V gene TRBV18 combines with J gene TRBJ2-2, with no clear D. The V end lost 1 base, the J end lost 2 bases, and 11 bases lay between the germline ends. Germline CDR1 is KGHSH and CDR2 is LQKENI. This CDR3 spans 16 amino acids.

The rearrangement links TRBV6-5 to TRBJ1-2; no clear D. Germline assignment: CDR1 MNHEY and CDR2 SVGAGI. Trimming took 4 bases from V and 7 from J, leaving 7 bases between them. This CDR3 is built from 11 residues. In nucleotides, the CDR3 is TGTGCCAGCAGTTCCGGGCGTGGCTACACCTTC. Protein sequence: CASSSGRGYTF.

This chain links TRBV11-2 with TRBJ2-7; 9 bases map to TRBD2. This CDR3 has 15 residues. Germline lookup yields CDR1 SGHAT and CDR2 FQNNGV. J was trimmed by 6 bases and V by 5 bases; bases with no gene match: 11. The CDR3 sequence is CASSVVAGVSGEQYF. In nucleotides, the CDR3 is TGTGCCAGCAGCGTAGTAGCGGGAGTTTCGGGCGAGCAGTACTTC.

V is TRBV30 and J is TRBJ1-2; D gene unclear. This CDR3 is 15 amino acids long. CDR1 GTSNPN and CDR2 SVGIG come from the germline V gene (reference sequence). Trimming shortened V by 0 bases and J by 0 bases, and 11 bases separated the two germline ends. Here the CDR3 reads CAWSVRETTNYGYTF. The DNA for the CDR3 is TGTGCCTGGAGTGTTAGAGAGACCACTAACTATGGCTACACCTTC. Supplemented by reference TRBV30 and TRBJ1-2, the full variable domain reads SQTIHQWPATLVQPVGSPLSLECTVEGTSNPNLYWYRQAAGRGLQLLFYSVGIGQISSEVPQNLSASRPQDRQFILSSKKLLLSDSGFYLCAWSVRETTNYGYTFGSGTRLTVV.